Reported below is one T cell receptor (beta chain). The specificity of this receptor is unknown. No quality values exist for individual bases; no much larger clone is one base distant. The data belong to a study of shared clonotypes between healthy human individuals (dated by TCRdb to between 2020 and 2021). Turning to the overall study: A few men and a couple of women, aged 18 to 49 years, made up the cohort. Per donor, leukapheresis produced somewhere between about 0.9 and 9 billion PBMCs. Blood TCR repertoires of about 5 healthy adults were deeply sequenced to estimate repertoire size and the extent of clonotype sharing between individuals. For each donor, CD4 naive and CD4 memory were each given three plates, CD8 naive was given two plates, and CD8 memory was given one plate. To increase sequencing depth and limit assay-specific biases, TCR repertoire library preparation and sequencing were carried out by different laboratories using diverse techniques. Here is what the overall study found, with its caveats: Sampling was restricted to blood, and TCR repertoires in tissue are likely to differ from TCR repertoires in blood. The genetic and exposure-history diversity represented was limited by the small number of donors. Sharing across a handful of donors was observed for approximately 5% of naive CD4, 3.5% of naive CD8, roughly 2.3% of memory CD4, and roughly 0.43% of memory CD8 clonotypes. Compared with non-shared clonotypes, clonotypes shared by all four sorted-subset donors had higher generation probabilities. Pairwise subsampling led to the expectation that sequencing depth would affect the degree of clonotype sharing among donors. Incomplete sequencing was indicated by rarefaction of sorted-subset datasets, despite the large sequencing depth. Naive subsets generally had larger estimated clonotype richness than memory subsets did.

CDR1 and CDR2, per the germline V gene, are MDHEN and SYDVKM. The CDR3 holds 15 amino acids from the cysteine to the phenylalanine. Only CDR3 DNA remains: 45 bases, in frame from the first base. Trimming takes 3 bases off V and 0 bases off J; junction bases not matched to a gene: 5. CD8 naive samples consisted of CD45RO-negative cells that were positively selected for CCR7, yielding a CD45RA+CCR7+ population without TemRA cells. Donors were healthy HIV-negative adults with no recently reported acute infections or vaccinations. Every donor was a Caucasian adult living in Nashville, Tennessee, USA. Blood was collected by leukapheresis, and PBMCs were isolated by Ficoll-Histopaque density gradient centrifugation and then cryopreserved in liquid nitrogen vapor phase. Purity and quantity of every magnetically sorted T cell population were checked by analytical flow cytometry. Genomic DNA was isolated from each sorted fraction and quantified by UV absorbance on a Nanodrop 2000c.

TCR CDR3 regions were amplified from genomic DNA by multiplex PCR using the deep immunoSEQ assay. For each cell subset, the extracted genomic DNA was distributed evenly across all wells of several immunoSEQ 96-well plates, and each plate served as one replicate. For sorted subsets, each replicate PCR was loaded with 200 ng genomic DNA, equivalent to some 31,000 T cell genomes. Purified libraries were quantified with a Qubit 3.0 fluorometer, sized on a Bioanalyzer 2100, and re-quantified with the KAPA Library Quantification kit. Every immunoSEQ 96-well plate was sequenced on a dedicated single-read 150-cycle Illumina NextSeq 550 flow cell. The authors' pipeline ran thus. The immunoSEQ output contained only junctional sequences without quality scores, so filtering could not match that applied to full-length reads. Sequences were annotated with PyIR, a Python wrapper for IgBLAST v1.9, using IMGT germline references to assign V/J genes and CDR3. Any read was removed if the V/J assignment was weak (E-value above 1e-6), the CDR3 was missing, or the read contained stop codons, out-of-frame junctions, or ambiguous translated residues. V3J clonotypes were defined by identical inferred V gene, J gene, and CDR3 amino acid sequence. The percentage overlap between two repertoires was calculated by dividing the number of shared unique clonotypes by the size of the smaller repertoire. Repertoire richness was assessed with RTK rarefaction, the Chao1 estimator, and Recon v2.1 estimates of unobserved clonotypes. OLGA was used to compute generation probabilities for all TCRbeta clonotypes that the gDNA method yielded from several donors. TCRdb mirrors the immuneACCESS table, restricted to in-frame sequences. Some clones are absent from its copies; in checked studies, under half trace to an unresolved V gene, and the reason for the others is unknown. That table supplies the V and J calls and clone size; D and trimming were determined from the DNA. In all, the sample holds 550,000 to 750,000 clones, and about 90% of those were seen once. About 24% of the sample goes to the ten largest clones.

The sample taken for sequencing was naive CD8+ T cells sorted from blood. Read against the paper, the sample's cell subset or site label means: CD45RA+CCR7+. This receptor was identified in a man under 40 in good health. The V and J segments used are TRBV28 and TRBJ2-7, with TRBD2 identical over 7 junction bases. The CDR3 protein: CASSFEREVSYEQYF. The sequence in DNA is TGTGCCAGCAGTTTTGAGCGGGAAGTCTCCTACGAGCAGTACTTC.